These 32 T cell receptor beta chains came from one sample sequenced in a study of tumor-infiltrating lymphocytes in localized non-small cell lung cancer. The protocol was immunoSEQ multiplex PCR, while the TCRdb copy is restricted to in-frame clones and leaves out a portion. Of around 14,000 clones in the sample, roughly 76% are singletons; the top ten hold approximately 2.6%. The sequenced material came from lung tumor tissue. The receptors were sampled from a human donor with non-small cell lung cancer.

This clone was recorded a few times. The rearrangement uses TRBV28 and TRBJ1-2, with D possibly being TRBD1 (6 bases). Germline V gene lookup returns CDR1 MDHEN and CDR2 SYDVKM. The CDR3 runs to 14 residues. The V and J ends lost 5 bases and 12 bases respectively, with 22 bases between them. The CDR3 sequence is CASSTHSRRGVDTF. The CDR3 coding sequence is TGTGCCAGCAGTACCCATTCACGCAGGGGTGTCGACACCTTC.

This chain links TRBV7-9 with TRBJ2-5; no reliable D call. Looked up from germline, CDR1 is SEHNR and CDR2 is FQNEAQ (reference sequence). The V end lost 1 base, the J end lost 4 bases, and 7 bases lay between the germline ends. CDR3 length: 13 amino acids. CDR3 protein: CASSLGGRETQYF. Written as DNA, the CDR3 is TGTGCCAGCAGCTTAGGGGGTCGAGAGACCCAGTACTTC.

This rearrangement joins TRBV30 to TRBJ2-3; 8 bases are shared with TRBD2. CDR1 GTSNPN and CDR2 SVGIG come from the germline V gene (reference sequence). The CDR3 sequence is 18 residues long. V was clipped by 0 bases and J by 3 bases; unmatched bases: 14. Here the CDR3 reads CAWSVRSMASGGTDTQYF. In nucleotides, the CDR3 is TGTGCCTGGAGTGTACGATCGATGGCCAGCGGGGGTACAGATACGCAGTATTTT.

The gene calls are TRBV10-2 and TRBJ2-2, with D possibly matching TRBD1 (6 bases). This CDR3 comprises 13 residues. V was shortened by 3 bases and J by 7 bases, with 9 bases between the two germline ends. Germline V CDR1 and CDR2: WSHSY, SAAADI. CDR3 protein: CASSDRGGGELFF. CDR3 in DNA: TGCGCCAGCAGTGACAGGGGCGGCGGGGAGCTGTTTTTT.

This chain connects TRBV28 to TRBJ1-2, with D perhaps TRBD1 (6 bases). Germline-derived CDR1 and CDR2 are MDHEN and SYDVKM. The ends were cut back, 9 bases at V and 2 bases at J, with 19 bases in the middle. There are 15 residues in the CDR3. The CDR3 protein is CASSRGGARNYGYTF. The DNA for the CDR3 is TGTGCCAGTTCGAGGGGGGGCGCGAGGAACTATGGCTACACCTTC.

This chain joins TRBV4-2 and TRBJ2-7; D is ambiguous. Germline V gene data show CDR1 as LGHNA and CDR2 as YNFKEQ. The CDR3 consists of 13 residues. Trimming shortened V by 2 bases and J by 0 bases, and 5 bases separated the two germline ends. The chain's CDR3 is CASSQSGSYEQYF. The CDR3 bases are TGTGCCAGCAGCCAATCGGGCTCCTACGAGCAGTACTTC.

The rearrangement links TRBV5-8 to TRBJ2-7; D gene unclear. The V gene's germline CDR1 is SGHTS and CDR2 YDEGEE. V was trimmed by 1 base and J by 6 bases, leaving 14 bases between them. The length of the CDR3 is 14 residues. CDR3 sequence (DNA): TGTGCCAGCAGCTTGAGACTGGCGAAGGGCGAGCAGTACTTC. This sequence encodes CASSLRLAKGEQYF.

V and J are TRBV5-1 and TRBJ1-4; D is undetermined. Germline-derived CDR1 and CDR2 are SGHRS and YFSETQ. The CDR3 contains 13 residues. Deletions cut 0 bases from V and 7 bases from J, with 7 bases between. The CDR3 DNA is TGCGCCAGCAGCTTGGAAGGGTCTGAAAAACTGTTTTTT. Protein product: CASSLEGSEKLFF. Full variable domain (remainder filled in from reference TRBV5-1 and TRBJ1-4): KAGVTQTPRYLIKTRGQQVTLSCSPISGHRSVSWYQQTPGQGLQFLFEYFSETQRNKGNFPGRFSGRQFSNSRSEMNVSTLELGDSALYLCASSLEGSEKLFFGSGTQLSVL.

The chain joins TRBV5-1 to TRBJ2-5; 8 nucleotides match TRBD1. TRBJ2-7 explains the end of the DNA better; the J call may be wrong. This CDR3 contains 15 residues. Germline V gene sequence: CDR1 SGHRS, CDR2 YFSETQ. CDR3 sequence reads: CASSLQGGSSYEQYF. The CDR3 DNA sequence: TGCGCCAGCAGCTTACAGGGGGGAAGCTCCTACGAGCAGTACTTC.

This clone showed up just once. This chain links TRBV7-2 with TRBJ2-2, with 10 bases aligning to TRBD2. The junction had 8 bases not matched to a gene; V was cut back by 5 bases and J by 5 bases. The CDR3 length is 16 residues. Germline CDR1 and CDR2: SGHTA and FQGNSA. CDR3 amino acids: CASSVTSSGSTGELFF. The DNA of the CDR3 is TGTGCCAGCAGCGTTACTTCTAGCGGGAGTACCGGGGAGCTGTTTTTT.

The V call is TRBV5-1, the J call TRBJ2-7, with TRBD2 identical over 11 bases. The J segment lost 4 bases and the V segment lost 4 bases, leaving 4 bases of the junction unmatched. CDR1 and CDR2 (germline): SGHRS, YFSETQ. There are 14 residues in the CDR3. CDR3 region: CASSPTSGKYEQYF. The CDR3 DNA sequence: TGCGCCAGCAGCCCGACTAGCGGGAAATACGAGCAGTACTTC.

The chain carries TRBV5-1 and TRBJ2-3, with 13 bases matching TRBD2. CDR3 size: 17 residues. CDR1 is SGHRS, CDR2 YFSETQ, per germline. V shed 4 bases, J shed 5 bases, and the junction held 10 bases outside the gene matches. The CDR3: CASSPLTSGRRIDTQYF. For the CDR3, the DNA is TGCGCCAGCAGCCCTCTGACTAGCGGGAGGCGGATAGATACGCAGTATTTT.

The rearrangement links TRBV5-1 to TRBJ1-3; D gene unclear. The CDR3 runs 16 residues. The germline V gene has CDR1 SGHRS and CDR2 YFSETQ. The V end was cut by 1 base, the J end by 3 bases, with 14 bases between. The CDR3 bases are TGCGCCAGCAGCTTGTCTCCTGGGGTGGATGGAAACACCATATATTTT. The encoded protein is CASSLSPGVDGNTIYF.

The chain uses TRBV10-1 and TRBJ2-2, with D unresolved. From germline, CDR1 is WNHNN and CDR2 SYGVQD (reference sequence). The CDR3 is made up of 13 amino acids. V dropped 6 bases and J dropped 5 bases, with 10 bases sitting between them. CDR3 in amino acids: CASRASPTGELFF. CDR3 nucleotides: TGCGCCAGCAGGGCATCCCCGACCGGGGAGCTGTTTTTT.

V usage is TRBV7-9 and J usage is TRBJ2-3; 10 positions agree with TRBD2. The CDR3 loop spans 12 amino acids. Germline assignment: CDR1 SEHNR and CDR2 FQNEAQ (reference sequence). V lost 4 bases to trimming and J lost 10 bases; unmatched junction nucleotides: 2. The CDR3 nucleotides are TGTGCCAGCAGCTCAACTAGCGGGGCGCAGTATTTT. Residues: CASSSTSGAQYF. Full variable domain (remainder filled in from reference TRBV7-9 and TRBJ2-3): DTGVSQNPRHKITKRGQNVTFRCDPISEHNRLYWYRQTLGQGPEFLTYFQNEAQLEKSRLLSDRFSAERPKGSFSTLEIQRTEQGDSAMYLCASSSTSGAQYFGPGTRLTVL.

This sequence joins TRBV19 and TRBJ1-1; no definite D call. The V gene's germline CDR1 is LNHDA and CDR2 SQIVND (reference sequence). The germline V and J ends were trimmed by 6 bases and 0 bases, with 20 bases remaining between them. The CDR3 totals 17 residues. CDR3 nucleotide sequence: TGTGCCAGTAGATCCCTCCTCGGCTTGTCCATGAACACTGAAGCTTTCTTT. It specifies CASRSLLGLSMNTEAFF.

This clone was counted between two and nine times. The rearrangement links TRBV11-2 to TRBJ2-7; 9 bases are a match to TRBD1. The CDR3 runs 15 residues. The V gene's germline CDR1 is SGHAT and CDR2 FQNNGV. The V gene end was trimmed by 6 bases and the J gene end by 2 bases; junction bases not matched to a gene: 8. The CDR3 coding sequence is TGTGCCAGCAGTGAAACCGGGACAGGGACCTACGAGCAGTACTTC. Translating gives CASSETGTGTYEQYF.

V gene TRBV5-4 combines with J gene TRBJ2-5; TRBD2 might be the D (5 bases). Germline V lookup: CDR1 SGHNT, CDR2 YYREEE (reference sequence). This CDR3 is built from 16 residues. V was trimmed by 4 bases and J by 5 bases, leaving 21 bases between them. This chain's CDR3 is CASSTGIGASGETQYF. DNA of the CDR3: TGTGCCAGCAGCACCGGGATCGGAGCCTCGGGGGAGACCCAGTACTTC.

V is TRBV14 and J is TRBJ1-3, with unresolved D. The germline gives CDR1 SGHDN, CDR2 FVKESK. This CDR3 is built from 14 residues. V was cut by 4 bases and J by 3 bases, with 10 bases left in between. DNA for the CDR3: TGTGCCAGCAGCCCCCAACGCGTTGGAAACACCATATATTTT. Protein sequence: CASSPQRVGNTIYF.

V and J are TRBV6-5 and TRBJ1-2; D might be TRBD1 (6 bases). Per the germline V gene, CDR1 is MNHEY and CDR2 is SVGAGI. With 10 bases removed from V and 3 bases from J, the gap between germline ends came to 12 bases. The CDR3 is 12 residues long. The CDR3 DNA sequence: TGTGCCACTCACAGGGAGTACTATGGCTACACCTTC. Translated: CATHREYYGYTF.

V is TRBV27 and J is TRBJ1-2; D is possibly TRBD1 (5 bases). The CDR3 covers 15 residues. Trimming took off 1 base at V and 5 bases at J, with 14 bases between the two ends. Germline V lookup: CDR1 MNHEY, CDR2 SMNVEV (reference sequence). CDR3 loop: CASSLWQGGFYGYTF. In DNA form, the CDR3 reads TGTGCCAGCAGTTTATGGCAGGGAGGCTTTTATGGCTACACCTTC.

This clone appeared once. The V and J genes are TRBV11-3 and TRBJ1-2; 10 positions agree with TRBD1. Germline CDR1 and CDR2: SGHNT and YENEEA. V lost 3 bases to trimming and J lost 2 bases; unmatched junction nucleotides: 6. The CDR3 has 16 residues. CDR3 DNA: TGTGCCAGCAGCTTTTCCGGGACAGGGGTGAACTATGGCTACACCTTC. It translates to CASSFSGTGVNYGYTF.

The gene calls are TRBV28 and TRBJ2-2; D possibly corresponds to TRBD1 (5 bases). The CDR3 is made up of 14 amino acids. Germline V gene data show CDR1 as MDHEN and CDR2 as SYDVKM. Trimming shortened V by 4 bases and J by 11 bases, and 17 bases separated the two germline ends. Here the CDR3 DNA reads TGTGCCAGCAGTTATGGCCTAGGCAGGGATGAGCTGTTTTTT. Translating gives CASSYGLGRDELFF.

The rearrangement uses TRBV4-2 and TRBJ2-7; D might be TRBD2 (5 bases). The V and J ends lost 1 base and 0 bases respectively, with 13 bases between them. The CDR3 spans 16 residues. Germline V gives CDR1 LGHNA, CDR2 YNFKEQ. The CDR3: CASSQGGSASSYEQYF. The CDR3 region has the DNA TGTGCCAGCAGCCAAGGGGGTAGCGCGAGCTCCTACGAGCAGTACTTC.

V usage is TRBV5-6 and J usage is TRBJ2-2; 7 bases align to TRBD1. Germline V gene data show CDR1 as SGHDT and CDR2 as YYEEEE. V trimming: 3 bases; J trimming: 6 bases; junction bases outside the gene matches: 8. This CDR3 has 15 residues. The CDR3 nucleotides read TGTGCCAGCAGCTCCGTGACAGGGAAGTCCGGGGAGCTGTTTTTT. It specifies CASSSVTGKSGELFF.

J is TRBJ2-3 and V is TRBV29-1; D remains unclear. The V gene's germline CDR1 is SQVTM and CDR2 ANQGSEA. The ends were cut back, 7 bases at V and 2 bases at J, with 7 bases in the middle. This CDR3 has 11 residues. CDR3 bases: TGCAGCGGGGATAACACAGATACGCAGTATTTT. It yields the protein CSGDNTDTQYF.

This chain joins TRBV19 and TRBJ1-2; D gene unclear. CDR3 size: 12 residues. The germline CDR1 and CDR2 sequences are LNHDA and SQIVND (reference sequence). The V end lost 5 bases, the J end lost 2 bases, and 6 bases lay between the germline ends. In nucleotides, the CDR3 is TGTGCCAGTAGTGACTTCAACTATGGCTACACCTTC. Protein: CASSDFNYGYTF.

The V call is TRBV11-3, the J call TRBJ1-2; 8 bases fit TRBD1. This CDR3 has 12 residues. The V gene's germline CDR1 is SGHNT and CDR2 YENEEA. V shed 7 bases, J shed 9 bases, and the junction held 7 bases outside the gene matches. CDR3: CASTTGTGSYTF. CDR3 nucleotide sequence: TGTGCCAGCACGACCGGGACAGGAAGCTACACCTTC.

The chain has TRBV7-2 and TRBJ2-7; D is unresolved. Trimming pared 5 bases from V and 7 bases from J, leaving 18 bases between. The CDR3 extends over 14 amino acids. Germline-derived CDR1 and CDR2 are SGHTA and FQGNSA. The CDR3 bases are TGTGCCAGCAGCCCAGTGGGTGGGTCTACGGAGCAGTACTTC. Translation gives CASSPVGGSTEQYF.

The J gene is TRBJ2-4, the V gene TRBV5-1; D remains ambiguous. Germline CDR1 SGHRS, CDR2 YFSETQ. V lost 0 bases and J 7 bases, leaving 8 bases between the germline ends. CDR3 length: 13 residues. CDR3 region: CASSLGIGNIQYF. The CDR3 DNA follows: TGCGCCAGCAGCTTGGGGATCGGGAACATTCAGTACTTC.

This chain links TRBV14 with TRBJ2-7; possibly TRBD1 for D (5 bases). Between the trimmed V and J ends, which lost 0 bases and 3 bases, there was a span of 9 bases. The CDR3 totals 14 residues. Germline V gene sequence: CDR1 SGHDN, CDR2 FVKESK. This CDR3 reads CASSQDLQGYEQYF. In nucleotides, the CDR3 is TGTGCCAGCAGCCAAGATCTTCAGGGCTACGAGCAGTACTTC.

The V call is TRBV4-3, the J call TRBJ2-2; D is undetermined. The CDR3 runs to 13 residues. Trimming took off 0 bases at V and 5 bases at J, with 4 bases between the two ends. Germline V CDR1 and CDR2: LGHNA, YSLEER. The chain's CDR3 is CASSQDRTGELFF. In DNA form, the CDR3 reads TGCGCCAGCAGCCAAGATCGTACCGGGGAGCTGTTTTTT.